The rows below give T cell receptor beta chains drawn from one sample of a study of neurological immune-mediated disorders. TCRdb reprocessed the 5' RACE reads via MiXCR and lists one record per CDR3 protein. The table records approximately 50,000 distinct CDR3 sequences, approximately 3.8% of them present only once. Sequencing input: PBMCs. The receptor source for this set is a man between 25 and 39 years old with multiple sclerosis. CDR3s include the opening cysteine and the closing phenylalanine or tryptophan. A D gene is named only where the DNA matches it firmly. Clone size, where shown, is once, few, many, or a class for clones that have expanded.

v_call: TRBV5-1; clone_size: many; d_call: TRBD1; j_call: TRBJ1-2; cdr3_length: 13; cdr3_nt: TGCGCCAGCAGCTTAAGGACAGGGGAAAGCTACACCTTC; cdr3_aa: CASSLRTGESYTF
v_call: TRBV7-8; clone_size: many; d_call: -; j_call: TRBJ2-1; cdr3_length: 14; cdr3_nt: TGTGCCAGCAGTAGACAGCAGACCTACAATGAGCAGTTCTTC; cdr3_aa: CASSRQQTYNEQFF
v_call: TRBV21-1; clone_size: many; d_call: -; j_call: TRBJ1-1; cdr3_length: 15; cdr3_nt: TGTGCCAGCTCCAAAGGAGAGGAAAAGAACACTGAAGCTTTCTTT; cdr3_aa: CASSKGEEKNTEAFF
v_call: TRBV12-5; clone_size: many; d_call: -; j_call: TRBJ2-1; cdr3_length: 14; cdr3_nt: TGTGCTAGTGGTTTGGGCGAAGGCTACAATGAGCAGTTCTTC; cdr3_aa: CASGLGEGYNEQFF
v_call: TRBV18; clone_size: -; d_call: -; j_call: TRBJ1-5; cdr3_length: 13; cdr3_nt: TGTGCCAGCTCACCGGAGCGTTATCAGCCCCAGAATTTT; cdr3_aa: CASSPERYQPQNF
v_call: TRBV20-1; clone_size: many; d_call: -; j_call: TRBJ1-5; cdr3_length: 14; cdr3_nt: TGCAGTGCTAGACCCCCCATGCGCAATCAGCCCCAGAATTTT; cdr3_aa: CSARPPMRNQPQNF
v_call: TRBV18; clone_size: -; d_call: TRBD1; j_call: TRBJ1-1; cdr3_length: 14; cdr3_nt: TGTGCCAGCTCAACGGGACAGGGGGCGACTGAAGCTTTCTTT; cdr3_aa: CASSTGQGATEAFF
v_call: TRBV5-1; clone_size: many; d_call: -; j_call: TRBJ2-2; cdr3_length: 14; cdr3_nt: TGCGCCAGCTCCGTGGACGGACTCACCGGGGAGCTGTTTTTT; cdr3_aa: CASSVDGLTGELFF
v_call: TRBV12-3/TRBV12-4; clone_size: many; d_call: -; j_call: TRBJ2-5; cdr3_length: 17; cdr3_nt: TGTGCCAGCAGTCCCATAGCCGGGCTAAGGTACCAAGAGACCCAGTACTTC; cdr3_aa: CASSPIAGLRYQETQYF
v_call: TRBV12-3/TRBV12-4; clone_size: many; d_call: -; j_call: TRBJ1-5; cdr3_length: 14; cdr3_nt: TGTGCCAGCAGTTTTTCGCAGAGCAATCAGCCCCAGCATTTT; cdr3_aa: CASSFSQSNQPQHF
v_call: TRBV12-3/TRBV12-4; clone_size: many; d_call: TRBD1; j_call: TRBJ2-1; cdr3_length: 15; cdr3_nt: TGTGCCAGCAGTTTTAACAGGGGGCCGGACAATGAGCAGTTCTTC; cdr3_aa: CASSFNRGPDNEQFF
v_call: TRBV20-1; clone_size: few; d_call: TRBD2; j_call: TRBJ2-7; cdr3_length: 14; cdr3_nt: TGCAGTGCTAGAGACGGAGCGGGAGCCTACGAGCAGTACTTC; cdr3_aa: CSARDGAGAYEQYF
v_call: TRBV29-1; clone_size: many; d_call: TRBD1; j_call: TRBJ2-7; cdr3_length: 17; cdr3_nt: TGCAGCGTTGAAGGGGAGGTCGGGGACAGGGACTCCTACGAGCAGTACTTC; cdr3_aa: CSVEGEVGDRDSYEQYF
v_call: TRBV7-2; clone_size: many; d_call: -; j_call: TRBJ1-1; cdr3_length: 14; cdr3_nt: TGTGCCAGCAGCTCCGGACTCAGGAACACTGAAGCTTTCTTT; cdr3_aa: CASSSGLRNTEAFF
v_call: TRBV7-9; clone_size: many; d_call: -; j_call: TRBJ1-1; cdr3_length: 13; cdr3_nt: TGTGCCAGCAGCCCCCGGGGGGGACCTGAAGCTTTCTTT; cdr3_aa: CASSPRGGPEAFF
v_call: TRBV11-2; clone_size: many; d_call: -; j_call: TRBJ2-5; cdr3_length: 15; cdr3_nt: TGTGCCAGCAGCTTAGGGACAGGAGGGCAAGAGACCCAGTACTTC; cdr3_aa: CASSLGTGGQETQYF
v_call: TRBV9; clone_size: many; d_call: -; j_call: TRBJ2-2; cdr3_length: 15; cdr3_nt: TGTGCCAGCAGCGGGGGTCCCAGAAACACCGGGGAGCTGTTTTTT; cdr3_aa: CASSGGPRNTGELFF
v_call: TRBV20-1; clone_size: many; d_call: -; j_call: TRBJ2-7; cdr3_length: 14; cdr3_nt: TGCAGTGCCAGACCGAGTGGCAGTTTCTACGAGCAGTACTTC; cdr3_aa: CSARPSGSFYEQYF
v_call: TRBV5-4; clone_size: many; d_call: TRBD1; j_call: TRBJ1-4; cdr3_length: 14; cdr3_nt: TGTGCCAGCAGCCAGACAGGGGGGGATGAAAAACTGTTTTTT; cdr3_aa: CASSQTGGDEKLFF
v_call: TRBV7-8; clone_size: many; d_call: -; j_call: TRBJ1-5; cdr3_length: 14; cdr3_nt: TGTGCCAGCAGCCCCCTCACCGTCGGGACGCCCCAGCATTTT; cdr3_aa: CASSPLTVGTPQHF
v_call: TRBV5-1; clone_size: many; d_call: -; j_call: TRBJ1-1; cdr3_length: 15; cdr3_nt: TGCGCCAGCAGCACTAGACAGGTCCCGAACACTGAAGCTTTCTTT; cdr3_aa: CASSTRQVPNTEAFF
v_call: TRBV9; clone_size: many; d_call: TRBD1; j_call: TRBJ2-7; cdr3_length: 15; cdr3_nt: TGTGCCAGCAGTTCCTCCGGGACAGGGACCTACGAGCAGTACTTC; cdr3_aa: CASSSSGTGTYEQYF
v_call: TRBV5-1; clone_size: many; d_call: -; j_call: TRBJ1-2; cdr3_length: 14; cdr3_nt: TGCGCCAGCAGCTTTTCAGGGATGATTTATGGCTACACCTTC; cdr3_aa: CASSFSGMIYGYTF
v_call: TRBV20-1; clone_size: many; d_call: TRBD2; j_call: TRBJ2-1; cdr3_length: 16; cdr3_nt: TGCAGTGCTAGAGGAACTAGCGGGTTATCCTACAATGAGCAGTTCTTC; cdr3_aa: CSARGTSGLSYNEQFF
v_call: TRBV21-1; clone_size: many; d_call: -; j_call: TRBJ2-1; cdr3_length: 17; cdr3_nt: TGTGCCAGCAGCATAGGGACGGTGTCCTTTTCCTACAATGAGCAGTTCTTC; cdr3_aa: CASSIGTVSFSYNEQFF
v_call: TRBV19; clone_size: few; d_call: TRBD1; j_call: TRBJ2-7; cdr3_length: 15; cdr3_nt: TGTGCCAGTAGTATAGTTACAGGGGGACCAGTCGAGCAGTACTTC; cdr3_aa: CASSIVTGGPVEQYF
v_call: TRBV29-1; clone_size: many; d_call: TRBD1; j_call: TRBJ1-1; cdr3_length: 15; cdr3_nt: TGCAGCGTTCAAAAGGGGACAGGGGGAGGGACTGAAGCTTTCTTT; cdr3_aa: CSVQKGTGGGTEAFF
v_call: TRBV10-3; clone_size: many; d_call: TRBD1; j_call: TRBJ1-5; cdr3_length: 16; cdr3_nt: TGTGCCATCAGTGACCGGGGGACAGGGTCCAATCAGCCCCAGCATTTT; cdr3_aa: CAISDRGTGSNQPQHF
v_call: TRBV5-1; clone_size: many; d_call: -; j_call: TRBJ2-7; cdr3_length: 12; cdr3_nt: TGCGCCAGCAGCTTTGGGGGAAACGAGCAGTACTTC; cdr3_aa: CASSFGGNEQYF
v_call: TRBV10-2; clone_size: many; d_call: -; j_call: TRBJ2-7; cdr3_length: 13; cdr3_nt: TGCGCCAGTTCTACAGGGTCCGCCTACGAGCAGTACTTC; cdr3_aa: CASSTGSAYEQYF
v_call: TRBV6-6; clone_size: many; d_call: -; j_call: TRBJ1-1; cdr3_length: 16; cdr3_nt: TGTGCCAGCAGGGACCGGCGGGGGGGGACGAACACTGAAGCTTTCTTT; cdr3_aa: CASRDRRGGTNTEAFF
v_call: TRBV7-2; clone_size: many; d_call: -; j_call: TRBJ1-1; cdr3_length: 15; cdr3_nt: TGTGCCAGCAGCTTAACCCGCGCGGGGGGCACTGAAGCTTTCTTT; cdr3_aa: CASSLTRAGGTEAFF
v_call: TRBV12-3/TRBV12-4; clone_size: many; d_call: -; j_call: TRBJ1-2; cdr3_length: 13; cdr3_nt: TGTGCCAGCAGTTTACCCAGTTCTTATGGCTACACCTTC; cdr3_aa: CASSLPSSYGYTF
v_call: TRBV4-1; clone_size: many; d_call: -; j_call: TRBJ2-3; cdr3_length: 16; cdr3_nt: TGCGCCAGCAGCCTAGCGGAGCCCGTACCCACAGATACGCAGTATTTT; cdr3_aa: CASSLAEPVPTDTQYF
v_call: TRBV5-1; clone_size: many; d_call: TRBD1; j_call: TRBJ2-2; cdr3_length: 16; cdr3_nt: TGCGCCAGCAGCTTGATACAGGGGACGGGCACCGGGGAGCTGTTTTTT; cdr3_aa: CASSLIQGTGTGELFF
v_call: TRBV7-3; clone_size: many; d_call: -; j_call: TRBJ1-1; cdr3_length: 14; cdr3_nt: TGTGCCAGCAGCCTAACGCAAAAGGGGACTGAAGCTTTCTTT; cdr3_aa: CASSLTQKGTEAFF